The rows below give T cell receptor beta chains drawn from one sample of a study of cytomegalovirus exposure and HLA in healthy donors. The table came from immunoSEQ multiplex PCR; TCRdb's copy has only in-frame clones and leaves some out. Of some 250,000 clones listed, more than 75% were seen once; the top ten hold around 1.2%. Sequencing was done on a sample of PBMCs. These receptors were obtained from a young woman in good health and CMV-seropositive. Both conserved end residues are part of each CDR3. The D gene is left open where the match is weak. Clone size is stated in some rows and not others, as once, few, many or a class when expanded.

TRBV7-3	TRBJ1-5	NA	NA	TGTGCCAGCAGCTTAGGCTCGGGTCAGCCCCAGCATTTT	CASSLGSGQPQHF
TRBV27	TRBJ2-1	TRBD1	NA	TGTGCCAGCAGTTCGCTACCATCCTTATATCAGGGGGCGGATGAGCAGTTCTTC	CASSSLPSLYQGADEQFF
TRBV19	TRBJ2-3	NA	NA	TGTGCCAGTAGTACCCGATTCGGGACTCCCCGGGATACGCAGTATTTT	CASSTRFGTPRDTQYF
TRBV5-8	TRBJ1-2	NA	NA	TGTGCCAGCAGCTCAACAGGGTTCGGGGGCTACACCTTC	CASSSTGFGGYTF
TRBV10-2	TRBJ1-2	TRBD1	few	TGCGCCAGCAGGGAATACAGGGGTGATGGCTACACCTTC	CASREYRGDGYTF
TRBV27	TRBJ2-5	TRBD2	NA	TGTGCCAGCAGTTTATACCCTCGGATAGCGGGAGTTGGAGAGACCCAGTACTTC	CASSLYPRIAGVGETQYF
TRBV20-1	TRBJ2-5	NA	NA	TGCAGTGCTAGATCTCAAGAGACCCAGTACTTC	CSARSQETQYF
TRBV5-6	TRBJ1-1	NA	NA	TGTGCCAGCAGCTTGGCCGATTGGGCAGGGTTGAACACTGAAGCTTTCTTT	CASSLADWAGLNTEAFF
TRBV29-1	TRBJ2-6	NA	NA	TGCAGCGTTGCGCAGGGCAGCTCTGGGGCCAACGTCCTGACTTTC	CSVAQGSSGANVLTF
TRBV7-8	TRBJ2-2	TRBD2	NA	TGTGCCAGCAGCACCGGGACTAGCGGGAGTGGCGGGGAGCTGTTTTTT	CASSTGTSGSGGELFF
TRBV7-2	TRBJ2-7	NA	NA	TGTGCCAGCAGCTTATCACAGGGCTACGAGCAGTACTTC	CASSLSQGYEQYF
TRBV19	TRBJ2-2	TRBD2	NA	TGTGCCAGTAGTTTGCGCGGGGGAACCGGGGAGCTGTTTTTT	CASSLRGGTGELFF
TRBV4-1	TRBJ1-2	TRBD1	NA	TGCGCCAGCAGCTTTGGGACAGGGGGCGGGGTGCTCTATGGCTACACCTTC	CASSFGTGGGVLYGYTF
TRBV6-6	TRBJ2-7	NA	NA	TGTGCCAGCAGTTTCACTGATTCCTACGAGCAGTACTTC	CASSFTDSYEQYF
TRBV7-9	TRBJ2-1	TRBD2	NA	TGTGCCAGCAGCTTAGGGGGCAGCCACCTAGCGGGGCGGAAGTTCTTC	CASSLGGSHLAGRKFF
TRBV4-1	TRBJ1-2	TRBD1	NA	TGCGCCAGCAGCCCTAATGACAGGGTGGTCAACTATGGCTACACCTTC	CASSPNDRVVNYGYTF
TRBV28	TRBJ2-7	TRBD1	few	TGTGCCAGCAGTTTAATTCAGGGGGCAAGGTACGAGCAGTACTTC	CASSLIQGARYEQYF
TRBV11-2	TRBJ1-1	NA	NA	TGTGCCAGCAGCTCCTGGGGGGGTCTGACTGAAGCTTTCTTT	CASSSWGGLTEAFF
TRBV5-4	TRBJ2-4	NA	NA	TGTGCCAGCAGCTTGACAGGGACGGCCAAAAACATTCAGTACTTC	CASSLTGTAKNIQYF
TRBV5-1	TRBJ2-7	NA	NA	TGCGCCAGCAGCTCAGAACCGGGAAACAGCTACGAGCAGTACTTC	CASSSEPGNSYEQYF
TRBV4-1	TRBJ1-1	TRBD1	NA	TGCGCCAGCAGCCAAATCAGGGGGCATGCTTTCTTT	CASSQIRGHAFF
TRBV9	TRBJ1-2	NA	NA	TGTGCCAGCAGCGTAGGGGTACGGGAAACTAACTATGGCTACACCTTC	CASSVGVRETNYGYTF
TRBV4-1	TRBJ1-5	NA	NA	TGCGCCAGCAGCCAAGTAGGGGATAGCAATCAGCCCCAGCATTTT	CASSQVGDSNQPQHF
TRBV6-1	TRBJ1-1	TRBD1	once	TGTGCCAGCAGTGAATCTGCAGGGGGAGGATTGGAAGCTTTCTTT	CASSESAGGGLEAFF
TRBV19	TRBJ2-7	NA	NA	TGTGCCAGTAGTATAAACCCGACTAGCTACGAGCAGTACTTC	CASSINPTSYEQYF
TRBV29-1	TRBJ2-3	TRBD2	NA	TGCAGCGGACAACAGAGCGGGACCCGCACAGATACGCAGTATTTT	CSGQQSGTRTDTQYF
TRBV27	TRBJ2-2	TRBD1	NA	TGTGCCAGCAGTAGACTAAGGGGGCCCGGGGAGCTGTTTTTT	CASSRLRGPGELFF
TRBV6-1	TRBJ1-5	TRBD1	NA	TGTGCCAGCAGTGAAGTTGACAGGGGGCGAAATCAGCCCCAGCATTTT	CASSEVDRGRNQPQHF
TRBV5-1	TRBJ1-3	NA	NA	TGCGCCAGCAGCTTGGACAGGCTCTCGACGGGAAACACCATATATTTT	CASSLDRLSTGNTIYF
TRBV7-2	TRBJ1-4	NA	NA	TGTGCCAGCAGCTTCCAGATTCAGGCAACTAATGAAAAACTGTTTTTT	CASSFQIQATNEKLFF
TRBV5-6	TRBJ2-5	TRBD1	NA	TGTGCCAGCAGCTTGAACAGGGGGAAAGAGACCCAGTACTTC	CASSLNRGKETQYF
TRBV27	TRBJ1-2	TRBD1	NA	TGTGCCAGCCGGGACAGGGGGGACCTCTATGGCTACACCTTC	CASRDRGDLYGYTF
TRBV5-1	TRBJ1-4	TRBD1	NA	TGCGCCAGCAGTGAGGCGACAGGGGGGTATGAAAAACTGTTTTTT	CASSEATGGYEKLFF
TRBV27	TRBJ1-1	NA	NA	TGTGCCAGCAGCTGGGGGGGCGGCGGCACTGAAGCTTTCTTT	CASSWGGGGTEAFF
TRBV9	TRBJ1-3	NA	NA	TGTGCCAGCAGCGGAATGGGCCTCTACTCTGGAAACACCATATATTTT	CASSGMGLYSGNTIYF
TRBV30	TRBJ1-2	TRBD1	NA	TGTGCCTGGAGTTACAGGGGGCGTGGATATGGCTACACCTTC	CAWSYRGRGYGYTF
TRBV7-9	TRBJ1-2	NA	NA	TGTGCCAGCAGCCCCGACAGCTATGGCTACACCTTC	CASSPDSYGYTF
TRBV15	TRBJ2-5	NA	NA	TGTGCCACCAGCGAGGGCCTCTTGGAGACCCAGTACTTC	CATSEGLLETQYF
TRBV5-8	TRBJ2-3	TRBD2	NA	TGTGCCAGCAGCTTTTCGAGGGAGGGGTTGACAGATACGCAGTATTTT	CASSFSREGLTDTQYF
TRBV29-1	TRBJ2-3	NA	NA	TGCAGCGTTGCTAGCCGGTTCACAGATACGCAGTATTTT	CSVASRFTDTQYF
TRBV2	TRBJ2-3	TRBD2	NA	TGTGCCAGACAGACGGATAGCGGGAGGAGCCTCAAGACAGATACGCAGTATTTT	CARQTDSGRSLKTDTQYF
TRBV28	TRBJ1-2	NA	once	TGTGCCAGCCAAAATCCGGGGGAGGTCAATGGCTACACCTTC	CASQNPGEVNGYTF
TRBV7-3	TRBJ2-1	TRBD2	NA	TGTGCCAGCAGCCCACTAGCGGGGCTCTACAATGAGCAGTTCTTC	CASSPLAGLYNEQFF
TRBV5-6	TRBJ2-7	TRBD2	NA	TGTGCCAGCAGCTCCGGGAGGGCCAACGAGCAGTACTTC	CASSSGRANEQYF
TRBV6-1	TRBJ2-7	NA	once	TGTGCCAGCAGTGAACAGGGTAGCTCCTACGAGCAGTACTTC	CASSEQGSSYEQYF
TRBV28	TRBJ1-2	NA	NA	TGTGCCAGCGAAAGACAAAACTATGGCTACACCTTC	CASERQNYGYTF
TRBV15	TRBJ1-1	NA	NA	TGTGCCACCAGCAGAGGACAACTGAACACTGAAGCTTTCTTT	CATSRGQLNTEAFF
TRBV18	TRBJ2-3	NA	NA	TGTGCCAGCTCACCCGTCGGCACAGATACGCAGTATTTT	CASSPVGTDTQYF
TRBV28	TRBJ2-7	NA	NA	TGTGCCAGCAGTTTATGGAGTCAGTCCACGGGCGAGCAGTACTTC	CASSLWSQSTGEQYF
TRBV29-1	TRBJ1-2	NA	NA	TGCAGCGTTGAAGGAGCGCTTAACTATGGCTACACCTTC	CSVEGALNYGYTF
TRBV28	TRBJ2-7	TRBD1	NA	TGTGCCAGCAGTTTAAGGTCAGGGGGTCAGATCTCCTACGAGCAGTACTTC	CASSLRSGGQISYEQYF
TRBV19	TRBJ2-7	NA	NA	TGTGCCAGTAGTATAGCAGGTACCCACGAGCAGTACTTC	CASSIAGTHEQYF
TRBV28	TRBJ2-3	TRBD2	NA	TGTGCCAGCAGTTTAACTAGCGGGAGCACAGATACGCAGTATTTT	CASSLTSGSTDTQYF
TRBV30	TRBJ2-5	TRBD2	NA	TGTGCCTGGAGTATAGGACTAGCGGGAGCAGAGACCCAGTACTTC	CAWSIGLAGAETQYF
TRBV6-5	TRBJ1-1	TRBD1	NA	TGTGCCAGCAGTTATAAACGGGACAGGGAAGCTTTCTTT	CASSYKRDREAFF